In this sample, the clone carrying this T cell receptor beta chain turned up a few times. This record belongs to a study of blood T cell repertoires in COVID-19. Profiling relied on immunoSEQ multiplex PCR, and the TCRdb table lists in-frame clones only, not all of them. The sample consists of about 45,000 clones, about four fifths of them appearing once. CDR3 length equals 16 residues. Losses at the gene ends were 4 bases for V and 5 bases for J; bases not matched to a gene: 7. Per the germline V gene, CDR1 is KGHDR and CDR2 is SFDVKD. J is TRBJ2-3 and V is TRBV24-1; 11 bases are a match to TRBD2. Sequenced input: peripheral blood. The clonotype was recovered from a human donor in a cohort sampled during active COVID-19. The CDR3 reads CATSDPGSGGGDTQYF. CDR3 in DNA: TGTGCCACCAGTGACCCCGGTAGCGGGGGGGGAGATACGCAGTATTTT.